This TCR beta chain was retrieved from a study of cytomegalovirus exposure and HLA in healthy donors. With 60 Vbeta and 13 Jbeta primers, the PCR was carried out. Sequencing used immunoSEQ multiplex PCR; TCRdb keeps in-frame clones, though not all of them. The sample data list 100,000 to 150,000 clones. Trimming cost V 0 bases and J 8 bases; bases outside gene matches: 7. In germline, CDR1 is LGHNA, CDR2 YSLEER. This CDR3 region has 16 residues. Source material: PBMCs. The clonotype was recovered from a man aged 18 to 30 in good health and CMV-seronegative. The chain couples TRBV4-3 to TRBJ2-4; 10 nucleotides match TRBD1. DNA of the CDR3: TGCGCCAGCAGCCAAGAGTGGACAGGGGGGAGGGACATTCAGTACTTC. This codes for CASSQEWTGGRDIQYF.